Shown below are 30 T cell receptor beta chains from a single sample sequenced in a study of T cell responses to AZD1222 COVID-19 vaccine. Here immunoSEQ multiplex PCR was the method, and the copy in TCRdb shows in-frame clones only, minus some. The top ten clones hold approximately 0.49% of a sample with about 180,000 clones, about 90% of them seen once. Sequenced here: peripheral blood, sampled on day 0 of AZD1222 vaccination. The receptors here all came from an adult in good health.

The chain couples TRBV7-2 to TRBJ1-2, with TRBD1 as a possible D gene (6 bases). Germline loops: CDR1 SGHTA, CDR2 FQGNSA. There are 15 residues in the CDR3. V was trimmed by 8 bases and J by 6 bases, leaving 22 bases between them. CDR3 coding DNA: TGTGCCAGCCCCCCGCGAGGGGGTCTTTGGGATGGCTACACCTTC. Its protein product is CASPPRGGLWDGYTF.

CDR3 DNA: TGTGCCAGCAGCTCTCGGGCCTATAATTCACCCCTCCACTTT. It codes for CASSSRAYNSPLHF. V gene TRBV11-2 combines with J gene TRBJ1-6; D remains unclear. This CDR3 contains 14 residues. Germline lookup yields CDR1 SGHAT and CDR2 FQNNGV. Trimming left V 4 bases short and J 2 bases short, with 6 bases between.

V gene TRBV9 combines with J gene TRBJ1-4; the match to TRBD1 covers 8 bases. The germline V gene has CDR1 SGDLS and CDR2 YYNGEE. The trim removed 1 base at V and 5 bases at J, leaving 7 bases unmatched. CDR3 length: 16 amino acids. The CDR3 here is CASSVSQTGVNEKLFF. In DNA, the CDR3 is TGTGCCAGCAGCGTAAGCCAGACAGGGGTAAATGAAAAACTGTTTTTT.

The J gene is TRBJ2-5, the V gene TRBV14; D may be TRBD2 (6 bases). The germline V and J ends were trimmed by 3 bases and 5 bases, with 10 bases remaining between them. This CDR3 spans 13 amino acids. The germline CDR1 and CDR2 sequences are SGHDN and FVKESK. CDR3 nucleotide sequence: TGTGCCAGCAGCCACCCTGGGGGGGAGACCCAGTACTTC. It encodes CASSHPGGETQYF. Variable domain in full (rest from reference TRBV14 and TRBJ2-5): EAGVTQFPSHSVIEKGQTVTLRCDPISGHDNLYWYRRVMGKEIKFLLHFVKESKQDESGMPNNRFLAERTGGTYSTLKVQPAELEDSGVYFCASSHPGGETQYFGPGTRLLVL.

This clone has a single count. The chain carries TRBV6-6 and TRBJ2-5; D gene uncertain. Trimming shortened V by 2 bases and J by 4 bases, and 5 bases separated the two germline ends. The germline V gene encodes CDR1 MNHNY and CDR2 SVGAGI (reference sequence). CDR3 length: 12 amino acids. The CDR3 reads CASSYPRETQYF. The DNA of the CDR3 is TGTGCCAGCAGTTACCCTCGAGAGACCCAGTACTTC.

The chain carries TRBV5-1 and TRBJ2-1; D remains ambiguous. The length of the CDR3 is 13 residues. The germline V and J ends were trimmed by 0 bases and 14 bases, with 15 bases remaining between them. Germline CDR1 and CDR2: SGHRS and YFSETQ. CDR3 nucleotide sequence: TGCGCCAGCAGCTTGGACGCCGTCCACCGAGAGTTCTTC. Amino acid sequence: CASSLDAVHREFF.

This chain uses TRBV5-1 with TRBJ1-5; D might be TRBD1 (5 bases). CDR3 size: 16 residues. The V end was cut by 0 bases, the J end by 0 bases, with 10 bases between. Looked up from germline, CDR1 is SGHRS and CDR2 is YFSETQ. The CDR3 DNA is TGCGCCAGCAGCTTGGAGGTAAGGGGTAGCAATCAGCCCCAGCATTTT. This gives the protein CASSLEVRGSNQPQHF.

This rearrangement joins TRBV19 to TRBJ1-1; no reliable D call. The germline V and J ends were trimmed by 3 bases and 3 bases, with 2 bases remaining between them. Germline loops: CDR1 LNHDA, CDR2 SQIVND (reference sequence). This CDR3 has 11 residues. This chain's CDR3 is CASSIHTEAFF. DNA for the CDR3: TGTGCCAGTAGTATTCACACTGAAGCTTTCTTT.

Details on this clone: The sample has other DNA sequences that encode this CDR3 too. The chain employs TRBV9 and TRBJ2-1, with a weak D call TRBD2 (5 bases). The ends were cut back, 4 bases at V and 7 bases at J, with 9 bases in the middle. The V gene's germline CDR1 is SGDLS and CDR2 YYNGEE. The CDR3 spans 12 residues. The CDR3 loop is CASSPGGNEQFF. As DNA, the CDR3 is TGTGCCAGCAGCCCAGGAGGAAATGAGCAGTTCTTC.

The rearrangement uses TRBV5-4 and TRBJ2-5; D gene uncertain. This CDR3 region has 14 residues. V dropped 4 bases and J dropped 4 bases, with 14 bases sitting between them. Germline-derived CDR1 and CDR2 are SGHNT and YYREEE (reference sequence). CDR3 bases: TGTGCCAGCAGCCCCTCCCCGGTCGCAGAGACCCAGTACTTC. Encoded protein: CASSPSPVAETQYF.

In regard to this clone: The same CDR3 also results from other DNA sequences found in this sample. The rearrangement joins TRBV29-1 to TRBJ1-1; D gene uncertain. The V gene's germline CDR1 is SQVTM and CDR2 ANQGSEA. Trimming removed 3 bases at V and 4 bases at J, with 9 bases between. The CDR3 is 12 amino acids. CDR3 nucleotides: TGCAGCGTTGACCGGGGATCCACTGAAGCTTTCTTT. Translating it yields CSVDRGSTEAFF.

The V and J genes are TRBV10-3 and TRBJ2-2, with 7 positions matching TRBD2. V was clipped by 6 bases and J by 7 bases; unmatched bases: 5. The CDR3 sequence is 13 residues long. The germline CDR1 and CDR2 sequences are ENHRY and SYGVKD. CDR3 sequence reads: CAIRGGLNGELFF. CDR3 in DNA: TGTGCCATCAGGGGGGGACTAAACGGGGAGCTGTTTTTT.

The rearrangement joins TRBV9 to TRBJ2-7, with D maybe TRBD2 (5 bases). V lost 4 bases to trimming and J lost 7 bases, with 18 bases between them. Germline V CDR1 and CDR2: SGDLS, YYNGEE. The CDR3 consists of 14 residues. The CDR3: CASSPRLQMGEQYF. CDR3 nucleotides: TGTGCCAGCAGCCCCCGACTACAGATGGGAGAGCAGTACTTC.

This clone appeared once. The J gene is TRBJ2-7, the V gene TRBV19; 10 bases align to TRBD1. This CDR3 spans 15 amino acids. Trimming cost V 6 bases and J 3 bases; bases outside gene matches: 8. Per germline, CDR1 LNHDA and CDR2 SQIVND (reference sequence). CDR3 region: CASSRAGTGVYEQYF. The CDR3, as DNA: TGTGCCAGTAGCAGAGCGGGGACAGGGGTCTACGAGCAGTACTTC.

The chain recombines TRBV27 with TRBJ1-2; D remains ambiguous. The CDR3 contains 15 residues. V shed 5 bases and J shed 6 bases, with 19 bases lying between them. CDR1 and CDR2 (germline): MNHEY, SMNVEV (reference sequence). The CDR3 region is CASSATGLQRDGYTF. CDR3 sequence (DNA): TGTGCCAGCAGTGCCACCGGATTACAGCGCGATGGCTACACCTTC.

The chain carries TRBV5-4 and TRBJ1-6; D ambiguous. The CDR3 is 15 amino acids. V gave up 0 bases and J gave up 0 bases, with 4 bases separating them. Germline V gene data show CDR1 as SGHNT and CDR2 as YYREEE (reference sequence). In DNA form, the CDR3 reads TGTGCCAGCAGCTTGGGCAGCTCCTATAATTCACCCCTCCACTTT. It encodes CASSLGSSYNSPLHF.

The J gene is TRBJ2-1, the V gene TRBV6-4; 8 bases line up with TRBD2. Germline V lookup: CDR1 MRHNA, CDR2 SNTAGT. The CDR3 covers 15 residues. With 4 bases clipped from V and 8 bases from J, the junction kept 10 bases outside the gene matches. CDR3 sequence: CASSARGGTWDEQFF. CDR3 sequence (DNA): TGTGCCAGCAGTGCCCGGGGGGGCACCTGGGATGAGCAGTTCTTC.

V and J are TRBV27 and TRBJ1-2; 8 nucleotides align to TRBD1. Per germline, CDR1 MNHEY and CDR2 SMNVEV (reference sequence). After removal of 6 bases from V and 5 bases from J, the junction contained 8 bases not matched to a gene. The CDR3 spans 14 residues. The CDR3 loop is CASRRTGLYYGYTF. CDR3 nucleotide sequence: TGTGCCAGCAGGAGGACAGGGCTTTATTATGGCTACACCTTC.

The rearrangement uses TRBV3-1 (or the pseudogene TRBV3-2) and TRBJ2-5, with 12 bases fitting TRBD1. V shed 1 base and J 5 bases; nucleotides not matched to a gene: 5. Germline V gene lookup returns CDR1 LGHDT and CDR2 YNNKEL (reference sequence). The CDR3 sequence is 16 residues long. In nucleotides, the CDR3 is TGTGCCAGCAGCCAAGGGGGACAGGGGGCTTCGGAGACCCAGTACTTC. It codes for CASSQGGQGASETQYF.

The rearrangement links TRBV5-1 to TRBJ1-2, with 7 positions matching TRBD1. The CDR3 consists of 15 residues. The germline V gene encodes CDR1 SGHRS and CDR2 YFSETQ. V trimming: 5 bases; J trimming: 6 bases; junction bases outside the gene matches: 13. CDR3 nucleotides: TGCGCCAGCAGTTCCGGACAGGCGGGTCTTCATGGCTACACCTTC. This sequence encodes CASSSGQAGLHGYTF.

The chain couples TRBV6-1 to TRBJ2-1; 12 bases are a match to TRBD2. Germline loops: CDR1 MNHNS, CDR2 SASEGT. With 2 bases clipped from V and 9 bases from J, the junction kept 5 bases outside the gene matches. The length of the CDR3 is 15 residues. CDR3 bases: TGTGCCAGCAGTGAACAGACTAGCGGGAGAACTGAGCAGTTCTTC. Translated, it gives CASSEQTSGRTEQFF.

About this clone itself: This same CDR3 is encoded by further DNA sequences in the sample. This chain joins TRBV9 and TRBJ2-3, with 11 bases lining up with TRBD2. CDR1 is SGDLS, CDR2 YYNGEE, per germline. The V gene end was trimmed by 2 bases and the J gene end by 3 bases; junction bases not matched to a gene: 2. This CDR3 comprises 15 residues. The CDR3 here is CASSVTSGVTDTQYF. CDR3 DNA sequence: TGTGCCAGCAGCGTGACTAGCGGGGTTACAGATACGCAGTATTTT.

The chain is built from TRBV24-1 and TRBJ2-2; D ambiguous. V lost 5 bases, J lost 1 base, and 16 bases lay in between. CDR3 length: 17 amino acids. The germline V gene has CDR1 KGHDR and CDR2 SFDVKD. Here the CDR3 DNA reads TGTGCCACCAGTGGGCCGAGGTCGCAGTTGAACACCGGGGAGCTGTTTTTT. This codes for CATSGPRSQLNTGELFF.

The chain recombines TRBV9 with TRBJ2-3, with 10 bases lining up with TRBD2. Germline assignment: CDR1 SGDLS and CDR2 YYNGEE. The CDR3 spans 15 residues. V dropped 4 bases and J dropped 2; count of bases not matched to a gene: 4. The CDR3 region is CASSRSGRDTDTQYF. The CDR3 DNA reads as TGTGCCAGCAGCCGAAGCGGGAGGGACACAGATACGCAGTATTTT.

This clone was found a few times. The CDR3 coding sequence is TGTGCCAGCAATCGGCGGGAGAGGGAGCAGTTCTTC. It codes for CASNRREREQFF. V gene TRBV6-5 combines with J gene TRBJ2-1; 7 bases agree with TRBD2. Germline loops: CDR1 MNHEY, CDR2 SVGAGI. The J segment lost 10 bases and the V segment lost 7 bases, leaving 7 bases of the junction unmatched. This CDR3 spans 12 amino acids.

V and J are TRBV15 and TRBJ1-1; D is undetermined. Trimming cost V 1 base and J 4 bases, with 10 bases left between them. The CDR3 has 14 amino acids. Germline CDR1 is LNHNV and CDR2 is YYDKDF (reference sequence). For the CDR3, the DNA is TGTGCCACCAGCAGAGCTCACATGGGCACTGAAGCTTTCTTT. Residues: CATSRAHMGTEAFF.

The genes are TRBV3-1 (or the pseudogene TRBV3-2) and TRBJ2-1, with TRBD2 identical over 9 bases. Germline CDR1 and CDR2: LGHDT and YNNKEL (reference sequence). The CDR3 totals 14 residues. V lost 4 bases, J lost 12 bases, and 10 bases stayed unmatched. The CDR3 reads CASSPSGGGEGQFF. The CDR3 DNA reads TGTGCCAGCAGCCCATCTGGCGGGGGGGAGGGGCAGTTCTTC.

CDR3 coding DNA: TGTGCCAGCAGCTACACCGGGGAGCTGTTTTTT. It specifies CASSYTGELFF. V usage is TRBV21-1 and J usage is TRBJ2-2. TRBV21-1 is a documented pseudogene. CDR3 length: 11 residues.

The sample holds one count of this clone. The chain couples TRBV27 to TRBJ2-7, with D perhaps matching TRBD2 (7 bases). Germline values: CDR1 MNHEY, CDR2 SMNVEV (reference sequence). This CDR3 comprises 14 residues. Trimming cost V 6 bases and J 6 bases, with 18 bases left between them. CDR3 in amino acids: CASSLGGQGPEQYF. As DNA, the CDR3 is TGTGCCAGCAGCCTCGGGGGGCAGGGGCCCGAGCAGTACTTC.

The rearrangement links TRBV3-1 (or the pseudogene TRBV3-2) to TRBJ2-1, with D tentatively TRBD2 (5 bases). The germline CDR1 and CDR2 sequences are LGHDT and YNNKEL (reference sequence). This CDR3 contains 13 residues. Trimming left V 2 bases short and J 10 bases short, with 12 bases between. DNA for the CDR3: TGTGCCAGCAGCCAACCCCCACCGGGGGAGCAGTTCTTC. Its protein product is CASSQPPPGEQFF.